One and the same sample provided the 27 T cell receptor beta chains below, sequenced in a study of low-dose radiotherapy and immunotherapy resistance in tumors. Time point here: before trial treatment. Gene-specific TRAV and TRBV primers were used for first-strand cDNA, covering alpha and beta chains. TCR amplification used 20 PCR cycles, a constant-region primer and a V-primer adapter. TCRdb reprocessed the reads with MiXCR, giving one entry per CDR3 protein. The sample includes about 89,000 distinct CDR3 sequences, 8% to 10% of them seen just once. Sequencing was performed on PBMCs, taken before treatment. The receptors here all came from a male donor with prostate cancer.

In its sample, this clonotype was seen many times. This sequence joins TRBV18 and TRBJ1-1; tentatively, D is TRBD1 (6 bases). This CDR3 region has 11 residues. V lost 6 bases and J lost 7, with 9 bases in between. Germline V lookup: CDR1 KGHSH, CDR2 LQKENI. The CDR3 loop is CASSDRIEAFF. DNA of the CDR3: TGTGCCAGCTCCGACAGGATTGAAGCTTTCTTT.

This clonotype was observed at least ten times. V is TRBV12-3 or TRBV12-4 and J is TRBJ1-5, with D unresolved. The CDR3 extends over 13 amino acids. V lost 6 bases and J lost 3, with 9 bases in between. CDR3 sequence: CASSYGLNQPQHF. CDR3 bases: TGTGCCAGCAGCTACGGCCTCAATCAGCCCCAGCATTTT.

Notes on this clonotype: The likely explanation is a read error, given a far larger clone one base away. The chain is built from TRBV13 and TRBJ2-1; D is tentatively TRBD1 or TRBD2 (5 bases each). Germline CDR1 is PRHDT and CDR2 is FYEKMQ (reference sequence). Deletions cut 4 bases from V and 10 bases from J, with 14 bases between. The CDR3 extends over 13 amino acids. CDR3 protein: CASSSGPSYEQFF. CDR3 nucleotide sequence: TGTGCCAGCAGCTCGGGGCCATCCTACGAGCAGTTCTTC. The whole variable domain, filled in from reference TRBV13 and TRBJ2-1, reads AAGVIQSPRHLIKEKRETATLKCYPIPRHDTVYWYQQGPGQDPQFLISFYEKMQSDKGSIPDRFSAQQFSDYHSELNMSSLELGDSALYFCASSSGPSYEQFFGPGTRLTVL.

This clonotype was seen at least ten times. The J gene is TRBJ1-2, the V gene TRBV6-1; 8 nucleotides align to TRBD1. J gave up 7 bases and V 1 base, and 2 bases lay outside the gene matches. The CDR3 is 13 residues long. Germline CDR1 and CDR2: MNHNS and SASEGT. This CDR3 reads CASSEGTGSGYTF. Here the CDR3 DNA reads TGTGCCAGCAGTGAAGGGACAGGGAGTGGCTACACCTTC.

The J gene is TRBJ2-7, the V gene TRBV2; D unresolved. This CDR3 region has 14 residues. V lost 4 bases to trimming and J lost 6 bases, with 16 bases between them. CDR1 and CDR2 (germline): SNHLY, FYNNEI. CDR3 sequence (DNA): TGTGCCAGCAGTGGCGTTACCCCCCAAGGCGAGCAGTACTTC. Protein: CASSGVTPQGEQYF.

This clonotype came up many times. CDR3 coding DNA: TGTGCCAGCAGCACCGCTAGCGGGAGAACCGGGGAGCTGTTTTTT. Its translation: CASSTASGRTGELFF. The chain uses TRBV7-2 and TRBJ2-2, with 10 bases identical to TRBD2. The germline gives CDR1 SGHTA, CDR2 FQGNSA. This CDR3 is 15 amino acids long. The J segment lost 5 bases and the V segment lost 5 bases, leaving 5 bases of the junction unmatched. The whole variable domain, filled in from reference TRBV7-2 and TRBJ2-2, reads GAGVSQSPSNKVTEKGKDVELRCDPISGHTALYWYRQSLGQGLEFLIYFQGNSAPDKSGLPSDRFSAERTGGSVSTLTIQRTQQEDSAVYLCASSTASGRTGELFFGEGSRLTVL.

Concerning this clonotype: With a far larger clone one base away, a read error is the likely cause. V usage is TRBV28 and J usage is TRBJ2-7; 10 bases line up with TRBD2. Germline CDR1 MDHEN, CDR2 SYDVKM. This CDR3 has 17 amino acids. V shed 7 bases, J shed 7 bases, and the junction held 19 bases outside the gene matches. The chain's CDR3 is CASTSSGSESSYNEQYF. The CDR3 coding sequence is TGTGCCAGCACCTCTAGCGGGAGTGAGAGCTCCTACAATGAGCAGTACTTC.

In its sample, this clonotype was seen many times. The chain has TRBV5-4 and TRBJ2-7; TRBD1 matches at 9 bases. The CDR3 runs 15 residues. Losses at the gene ends were 5 bases for V and 4 bases for J; bases not matched to a gene: 10. Germline V lookup: CDR1 SGHNT, CDR2 YYREEE (reference sequence). The CDR3 nucleotides read TGTGCCAGCAGTCGAGAAGGGGACAGGGTTTACGAGCAGTACTTC. Its protein is CASSREGDRVYEQYF.

This clonotype was observed at least ten times. This chain uses TRBV5-4 with TRBJ2-3; 8 nucleotides match TRBD1. Trimming removed 4 bases from V and 1 base from J; junction bases left unmatched: 5. The CDR3 is 15 residues long. The germline V gene encodes CDR1 SGHNT and CDR2 YYREEE (reference sequence). For the CDR3, the DNA is TGTGCCAGCAGCCTGGACAGGGTCCGCACAGATACGCAGTATTTT. Amino acids: CASSLDRVRTDTQYF.

The chain couples TRBV29-1 to TRBJ1-5; 7 nucleotides line up with TRBD1. CDR3 length: 14 amino acids. Losses at the gene ends were 7 bases for V and 2 bases for J; bases not matched to a gene: 8. The V gene's germline CDR1 is SQVTM and CDR2 ANQGSEA. DNA of the CDR3: TGCAGCGCCTCGACAGGGTTGGGCAATCAGCCCCAGCATTTT. Its translation is CSASTGLGNQPQHF.

The chain links TRBV5-5 to TRBJ2-3; D is perhaps TRBD1 or TRBD2 (5 bases each). The CDR3 spans 20 residues. Trimming removed 1 base at V and 3 bases at J, with 27 bases between. Germline lookup yields CDR1 SGHKS and CDR2 YYEKEE (reference sequence). The CDR3 DNA is TGTGCCAGCAGCTTGAACCCCACAGCGGAAGGGGTGGTTCGGACAGATACGCAGTATTTT. Translation gives CASSLNPTAEGVVRTDTQYF.

This clonotype was counted many times. The V and J genes are TRBV29-1 and TRBJ2-2, with a weak D call TRBD1 (6 bases). V was clipped by 7 bases and J by 7 bases, with 19 bases between them. Germline loops: CDR1 SQVTM, CDR2 ANQGSEA. This CDR3 contains 14 residues. DNA of the CDR3: TGCAGCGCGACTATTCTACAGGGAAACGGGGAGCTGTTTTTT. Amino acid sequence: CSATILQGNGELFF.

V gene TRBV19 combines with J gene TRBJ1-5; D may be TRBD1 (5 bases). V was pared by 6 bases and J by 7 bases, with 13 bases between. The CDR3 runs to 13 residues. Germline CDR1 is LNHDA and CDR2 is SQIVND (reference sequence). CDR3 nucleotides: TGTGCCAGTAGAGTAGGGGTGAGACAGCCCCAGCATTTT. It is translated as CASRVGVRQPQHF.

The chain joins TRBV7-9 to TRBJ2-1; the match to TRBD2 covers 14 bases. This CDR3 is 16 amino acids long. V lost 3 bases and J lost 7; bases outside the gene matches: 5. Per germline, CDR1 SEHNR and CDR2 FQNEAQ (reference sequence). CDR3 coding DNA: TGTGCCAGCAGCTTCGTCGGGACTAGCGGGAGTAATGAGCAGTTCTTC. It codes for CASSFVGTSGSNEQFF.

This clonotype was recorded at least ten times. In DNA, the CDR3 is TGTGCCATCCGTCCGGCTAGCGGGACAGATACGCAGTATTTT. Amino acid sequence: CAIRPASGTDTQYF. The chain uses TRBV10-3 and TRBJ2-3; 8 bases are a match to TRBD2. Germline V CDR1 and CDR2: ENHRY, SYGVKD. The CDR3 spans 14 residues. The trim removed 8 bases at V and 3 bases at J, leaving 7 bases unmatched.

This clonotype has at least ten counts. The chain recombines TRBV19 with TRBJ2-1, with 9 bases fitting TRBD1. Germline V lookup: CDR1 LNHDA, CDR2 SQIVND (reference sequence). The CDR3 has 14 residues. V shed 10 bases, J shed 8 bases, and the junction held 12 bases outside the gene matches. The CDR3 loop reads CAISRQGGMDEQFF. CDR3 bases: TGTGCCATCTCGCGACAGGGGGGAATGGATGAGCAGTTCTTC. Drawing the rest from reference TRBV19 and TRBJ2-1, the complete variable domain is DGGITQSPKYLFRKEGQNVTLSCEQNLNHDAMYWYRQDPGQGLRLIYYSQIVNDFQKGDIAEGYSVSREKKESFPLTVTSAQKNPTAFYLCAISRQGGMDEQFFGPGTRLTVL.

This clonotype was observed many times. V is TRBV6-5 and J is TRBJ2-5; D assignment may be TRBD1 or TRBD2 (6 bases each). Germline assignment: CDR1 MNHEY and CDR2 SVGAGI. The CDR3 is made up of 15 amino acids. Trimming removed 4 bases from V and 5 bases from J, with 17 bases in between. This CDR3 is CASSFDKGGRETQYF. The CDR3 DNA reads TGTGCCAGCAGTTTTGATAAGGGGGGCAGGGAGACCCAGTACTTC.

On this clonotype: Just one base apart from a much larger clone, this may be a read error. The rearrangement uses TRBV28 and TRBJ1-1; D is undetermined. This CDR3 comprises 11 residues. The germline gives CDR1 MDHEN, CDR2 SYDVKM. This CDR3 is CAGSLSGEAFF. DNA of the CDR3: TGTGCCGGCAGTTTGTCAGGTGAAGCTTTCTTT.

This clonotype was detected ten times or more. The V call is TRBV5-5, the J call TRBJ1-1, with 10 nucleotides matching TRBD1. V lost 0 bases, J lost 1 base, and 6 bases stayed unmatched. Germline V gene sequence: CDR1 SGHKS, CDR2 YYEKEE (reference sequence). This CDR3 region has 17 residues. CDR3 in amino acids: CASSLVPGQGRNTEAFF. DNA for the CDR3: TGTGCCAGCAGCTTGGTGCCGGGACAGGGGAGGAACACTGAAGCTTTCTTT.

This clonotype was counted at least ten times. The rearrangement joins TRBV6-5 to TRBJ2-3; D ambiguous. With 2 bases removed from V and 9 bases from J, the gap between germline ends came to 6 bases. The germline gives CDR1 MNHEY, CDR2 SVGAGI. The CDR3 is made up of 11 amino acids. The CDR3 bases are TGTGCCAGCAGTTACGGGTTAACGCAGTATTTT. It codes for CASSYGLTQYF.

This clonotype was seen ten or more times. V and J are TRBV21-1 and TRBJ2-1; the table's TRBD2 call for D was not verified on the DNA. TRBV21-1 is a pseudogene locus. The CDR3 loop spans 17 amino acids. The DNA for the CDR3 is TGTGCCAGCAGCAAAGAGAGCGGGGGAGATCTGCTGCATGAGCAGTTCTTC. Translated, it gives CASSKESGGDLLHEQFF.

This clonotype has ten or more counts. The chain couples TRBV12-3 or TRBV12-4 to TRBJ2-5, with 8 bases identical to TRBD1. The CDR3 sequence is 14 residues long. J gave up 6 bases and V 5 bases, and 8 bases lay outside the gene matches. This CDR3 reads CASSNRGIQKTQYF. Written as DNA, the CDR3 is TGTGCCAGCAGTAACAGGGGGATCCAGAAGACCCAGTACTTC.

The chain combines TRBV5-5 with TRBJ2-3; TRBD2 aligns across 11 bases. This CDR3 has 16 residues. Trimming took 4 bases from V and 6 from J; bases not matched to a gene: 10. Germline V gene sequence: CDR1 SGHKS, CDR2 YYEKEE (reference sequence). The chain's CDR3 is CASSPGSGRAEDTQYF. The CDR3 region has the DNA TGTGCCAGCAGCCCCGGTAGCGGGAGGGCCGAGGATACGCAGTATTTT.

The sample holds many counts of this clonotype. The chain combines TRBV20-1 with TRBJ2-5, with D possibly TRBD2 on 5 matching bases. The CDR3 is 15 amino acids. Trimming shortened V by 7 bases and J by 0 bases, and 18 bases separated the two germline ends. Per the germline V gene, CDR1 is DFQATT and CDR2 is SNEGSKA (reference sequence). This CDR3 reads CSGGEGLRYQETQYF. CDR3 coding DNA: TGCAGTGGAGGCGAGGGTTTGAGGTACCAAGAGACCCAGTACTTC.

There are many counts of this clonotype. The gene calls are TRBV7-9 and TRBJ2-5; no clear D. V shed 4 bases and J shed 9 bases, with 15 bases lying between them. CDR1 is SEHNR and CDR2 is FQNEAQ in the germline V gene (reference sequence). This CDR3 contains 13 residues. The CDR3 DNA follows: TGTGCCAGCAGCTCCCTTTCCGTGGTTTCCCAGTACTTC. It yields the protein CASSSLSVVSQYF.

The sample holds many counts of this clonotype. The J gene is TRBJ2-7, the V gene TRBV6-2 or TRBV6-3; 13 positions match TRBD2. J was trimmed by 2 bases and V by 4 bases; bases with no gene match: 14. The CDR3 sequence is 19 residues long. CDR1 and CDR2 (germline): MNHEY, SVGEGT. As DNA, the CDR3 is TGTGCCAGCAGTTTGAGACTAGCGGGAGGCCCATCTGGTACCTACGAGCAGTACTTC. As protein: CASSLRLAGGPSGTYEQYF.

This clonotype was found many times. This chain connects TRBV4-3 to TRBJ1-1; 10 bases match TRBD1. The J segment lost 4 bases and the V segment lost 4 bases, leaving 3 bases of the junction unmatched. There are 14 residues in the CDR3. Germline V gives CDR1 LGHNA, CDR2 YSLEER. CDR3 protein: CASSPTGGGTEAFF. DNA for the CDR3: TGCGCCAGCAGCCCGACAGGGGGCGGCACTGAAGCTTTCTTT.